These T cell receptor beta chains were read from a single sample in a study of T cell repertoires in cytomegalovirus infection. No cognate antigen is known for these TCRs. MiXCR was run by TCRdb on the reads, yielding one entry per CDR3 protein. Among around 750,000 distinct CDR3 sequences listed, 32% were seen once. The source material was cultured CD8+ T cells from PBMCs, sampled from culture after CMV antigen stimulation. The source is a human donor in good health (CMV status not recorded). Some clones in this sample may be carry-over from other donors' samples. The CDR3 runs from the conserved cysteine through the conserved F or W. The order of the fields is J gene, clone size, V gene, D gene, CDR3 DNA, CDR3 protein. The D gene is left open where the match is weak. Size is stated for part of the rows, as once, few or many counts, or as a class when the clone is expanded.

J gene: TRBJ2-3; clone size: few; V gene: TRBV4-1; D gene: .; CDR3 DNA: TGCGCCAGCAGCCAATACTTTGGCGATACGCAGTATTTT; CDR3 protein: CASSQYFGDTQYF
J gene: TRBJ1-6; clone size: .; V gene: TRBV27; D gene: .; CDR3 DNA: TGTGCCAGCACCTCTAGGGATATTAATTCACCCCTCCACTTT; CDR3 protein: CASTSRDINSPLHF
J gene: TRBJ1-1; clone size: few; V gene: TRBV5-4; D gene: .; CDR3 DNA: TGTGCCAGCAGCTTCTTTATAGACACTGAAGCTTTCTTT; CDR3 protein: CASSFFIDTEAFF
J gene: TRBJ2-1; clone size: few; V gene: TRBV29-1; D gene: .; CDR3 DNA: TGCAGCGCCTGGCTAGAACAGAGCCTCTACAATGAGCAGTTCTTC; CDR3 protein: CSAWLEQSLYNEQFF
J gene: TRBJ2-5; clone size: .; V gene: TRBV4-1; D gene: TRBD2; CDR3 DNA: TGCGCCAGCAGCCAAGGCACTAGCGGGGGGGCTCTTTACGGGGAGACCCAGTACTTC; CDR3 protein: CASSQGTSGGALYGETQYF
J gene: TRBJ1-3; clone size: few; V gene: TRBV10-3; D gene: .; CDR3 DNA: TGTGCCATCAGTGAGCCCCTACGGGGGGCGCGAGGAAACACCATATATTTT; CDR3 protein: CAISEPLRGARGNTIYF
J gene: TRBJ2-3; clone size: .; V gene: TRBV11-2; D gene: TRBD1; CDR3 DNA: TGTGCCAGCAGCTCGGACAGGGCTACAGATACGCAGTATTTT; CDR3 protein: CASSSDRATDTQYF
J gene: TRBJ2-1; clone size: few; V gene: TRBV6-2/TRBV6-3; D gene: .; CDR3 DNA: TGTGCCAGCAGTTCGGAAGGGGGGATATTGGTTGAGCAGTTCTTC; CDR3 protein: CASSSEGGILVEQFF
J gene: TRBJ2-1; clone size: .; V gene: TRBV12-3/TRBV12-4; D gene: .; CDR3 DNA: TGTGCCAGCTCTCACAGGAGATCCTACAATGAGCAGTTCTTC; CDR3 protein: CASSHRRSYNEQFF
J gene: TRBJ1-2; clone size: .; V gene: TRBV3-1; D gene: TRBD1; CDR3 DNA: TGTGCCAGCAGCCCCCAATCGGGACAGTCAGACTATGGCTACACCTTC; CDR3 protein: CASSPQSGQSDYGYTF
J gene: TRBJ2-2; clone size: .; V gene: TRBV6-2/TRBV6-3; D gene: TRBD1; CDR3 DNA: TGTGCCAGCAGTATAGACAGGGGCGCGGAGCTGTTTTTT; CDR3 protein: CASSIDRGAELFF
J gene: TRBJ2-2; clone size: .; V gene: TRBV12-3/TRBV12-4; D gene: TRBD2; CDR3 DNA: TGTGCCAGCAGTTTAGGACTAGCCCCCGGGGTCGAAGACGGGGAGCTGTTTTTT; CDR3 protein: CASSLGLAPGVEDGELFF
J gene: TRBJ2-7; clone size: few; V gene: TRBV6-1; D gene: TRBD1; CDR3 DNA: TGTGCCAGCAGTGAAGTAACAGGGGCCTACGAGCAGTACTTC; CDR3 protein: CASSEVTGAYEQYF
J gene: TRBJ1-3; clone size: few; V gene: TRBV9; D gene: .; CDR3 DNA: TGTGCCAGCAGTGATAGGAACCAGGCCTCTGGAAACACCATATATTTT; CDR3 protein: CASSDRNQASGNTIYF
J gene: TRBJ2-2; clone size: .; V gene: TRBV11-2; D gene: .; CDR3 DNA: TGTGCCAGCAGCTTCCCTTTAGAGGGGGCGAACACCGGGGAGCTGTTTTTT; CDR3 protein: CASSFPLEGANTGELFF
J gene: TRBJ2-1; clone size: few; V gene: TRBV6-5; D gene: TRBD1; CDR3 DNA: TGTGCCAGCACCCCGGGACAGTTGAGCTCCTACAATGAGCAGTTCTTC; CDR3 protein: CASTPGQLSSYNEQFF
J gene: TRBJ1-2; clone size: few; V gene: TRBV12-3/TRBV12-4; D gene: .; CDR3 DNA: TGTGCCAGCAGTTCCTCACAGGGATCCTATGGCTACACCTTC; CDR3 protein: CASSSSQGSYGYTF
J gene: TRBJ2-2; clone size: .; V gene: TRBV6-2/TRBV6-3; D gene: .; CDR3 DNA: TGTGCCAGCAGTTACTCTGTTCCTTATACCGGGACACAGAACACCGGGGCGCTGTTTTTT; CDR3 protein: CASSYSVPYTGTQNTGALFF
J gene: TRBJ2-1; clone size: .; V gene: TRBV29-1; D gene: .; CDR3 DNA: TGCAGCGTTGCGAGGGTGGGCTCCTACAATGAGCAGTTCTTC; CDR3 protein: CSVARVGSYNEQFF
J gene: TRBJ2-3; clone size: many; V gene: TRBV7-2; D gene: .; CDR3 DNA: TGTGCCAGCAGTTCGGAGGTTAGGGATACGCAGTATTTT; CDR3 protein: CASSSEVRDTQYF
J gene: TRBJ2-1; clone size: few; V gene: TRBV20-1; D gene: TRBD2; CDR3 DNA: TGCAGTGCTATCCCATCCCAGACTAGCCGCAGCTCCTACAATGAGCAGTTCTTC; CDR3 protein: CSAIPSQTSRSSYNEQFF
J gene: TRBJ2-1; clone size: few; V gene: TRBV7-9; D gene: .; CDR3 DNA: TGTGCCAGCAGCTTGAGACAGCCTGGAGTGGATGAGCAGTTCTTC; CDR3 protein: CASSLRQPGVDEQFF
J gene: TRBJ1-2; clone size: once; V gene: TRBV27; D gene: .; CDR3 DNA: TGTGCCAGCAGTTTCCGGGACGGAACCTCCTATGGCTACACCTTC; CDR3 protein: CASSFRDGTSYGYTF
J gene: TRBJ1-1; clone size: .; V gene: TRBV6-1; D gene: .; CDR3 DNA: TGTGCCAGCAGTGACCGGGGCTTTCCTGAAGCTTTCTTT; CDR3 protein: CASSDRGFPEAFF
J gene: TRBJ2-1; clone size: few; V gene: TRBV29-1; D gene: .; CDR3 DNA: TGCAGCGTTTGGGGAATCTTCTACAATGAGCAGTTCTTC; CDR3 protein: CSVWGIFYNEQFF
J gene: TRBJ1-4; clone size: .; V gene: TRBV6-2/TRBV6-3; D gene: .; CDR3 DNA: TGTGCCAGCAGTTATAATCAAGTGGGAAAACTGTTTTTT; CDR3 protein: CASSYNQVGKLFF
J gene: TRBJ2-3; clone size: many; V gene: TRBV7-8; D gene: TRBD2; CDR3 DNA: TGTGCCAGCAGCATAAGACTAGCGGGAGGCACAGATACGCAGTATTTT; CDR3 protein: CASSIRLAGGTDTQYF
J gene: TRBJ2-2; clone size: few; V gene: TRBV7-8; D gene: .; CDR3 DNA: TGTGCCAGCAGCTTAAGAGCAGGGACCGGGGAGCTGTTTTTT; CDR3 protein: CASSLRAGTGELFF
J gene: TRBJ2-1; clone size: .; V gene: TRBV7-2; D gene: TRBD1; CDR3 DNA: TGTGCCAGCAGTCCGGCGAGGGGGCCTCGCAATGAGCAGTTCTTC; CDR3 protein: CASSPARGPRNEQFF
J gene: TRBJ2-5; clone size: many; V gene: TRBV7-7; D gene: .; CDR3 DNA: TGTGCTAGCAGCTTGGGGGACAAGTACCAAGAGACCCAGTACTTC; CDR3 protein: CASSLGDKYQETQYF
J gene: TRBJ2-1; clone size: once; V gene: TRBV10-2; D gene: TRBD1; CDR3 DNA: TGCGCCAGCAGTAGGGAAGGGGGCTCCTGGGACAATGAGCAGTTCTTC; CDR3 protein: CASSREGGSWDNEQFF
J gene: TRBJ2-2; clone size: .; V gene: TRBV7-9; D gene: .; CDR3 DNA: TGTGCCAGCAGCTTAGAACGGATCCTAAACACCGGGGAGCTGTTTTTT; CDR3 protein: CASSLERILNTGELFF
J gene: TRBJ1-2; clone size: few; V gene: TRBV20-1; D gene: .; CDR3 DNA: TGCAGTGCTAGAGACGAACTAGGCTATGGCTACACCTTC; CDR3 protein: CSARDELGYGYTF
J gene: TRBJ2-5; clone size: few; V gene: TRBV10-3; D gene: TRBD2; CDR3 DNA: TGTGCCATCAGTGAACCCGGACAGGGGCAACTAGCGGGGGTACCCCAAGAGACCCAGTACTTC; CDR3 protein: CAISEPGQGQLAGVPQETQYF
J gene: TRBJ2-5; clone size: .; V gene: TRBV7-8; D gene: TRBD2; CDR3 DNA: TGTGCCAGCAGCTTAGCGTACAGGACTAGCGCAGAAGAGACCCAGTACTTC; CDR3 protein: CASSLAYRTSAEETQYF
J gene: TRBJ1-2; clone size: .; V gene: TRBV6-1; D gene: .; CDR3 DNA: TGTGCCAGCAGTGAAACCAGGAGTGGGGGTGGCTATGGCTACACCTTC; CDR3 protein: CASSETRSGGGYGYTF
J gene: TRBJ2-5; clone size: .; V gene: TRBV12-3/TRBV12-4; D gene: .; CDR3 DNA: TGTGCCAGCAGTCCCTCAGAATTACAAGAGACCCAGTACTTC; CDR3 protein: CASSPSELQETQYF
J gene: TRBJ1-1; clone size: .; V gene: TRBV4-1; D gene: .; CDR3 DNA: TGCGCCAGCAGCCAAGATCGCCGGCTGAACACTGAAGCTTTCTTT; CDR3 protein: CASSQDRRLNTEAFF
J gene: TRBJ2-2; clone size: few; V gene: TRBV24-1; D gene: .; CDR3 DNA: TGTGCCACCAGTGATTTGCCCCAGGGTGAAGGGAACACCGGGGAGCTGTTTTTT; CDR3 protein: CATSDLPQGEGNTGELFF
J gene: TRBJ1-1; clone size: .; V gene: TRBV10-3; D gene: TRBD1; CDR3 DNA: TGTGCCATCACCATCTCCCTTAAACAGGGGACAAGCAATGAAGCTTTCTTT; CDR3 protein: CAITISLKQGTSNEAFF
J gene: TRBJ2-7; clone size: .; V gene: TRBV19; D gene: .; CDR3 DNA: TGTGCCAGTAGTATTACGGTCTCCTACGAGCAGTACTTC; CDR3 protein: CASSITVSYEQYF
J gene: TRBJ2-1; clone size: few; V gene: TRBV4-1; D gene: .; CDR3 DNA: TGCGCCAGCAGCCAAGAGCGGCTAGAAAATTGGAGTGAGCAGTTCTTC; CDR3 protein: CASSQERLENWSEQFF
J gene: TRBJ2-1; clone size: .; V gene: TRBV6-5; D gene: TRBD2; CDR3 DNA: TGTGCCAGCAGTACTGGGACTAGCGGGGCCCCATTCGATGAGCAGTTCTTC; CDR3 protein: CASSTGTSGAPFDEQFF
J gene: TRBJ1-2; clone size: few; V gene: TRBV7-8; D gene: .; CDR3 DNA: TGTGCCAGCAGCTTAGCGGGAAACGCTAATGGCTACACCTTC; CDR3 protein: CASSLAGNANGYTF
J gene: TRBJ2-5; clone size: .; V gene: TRBV27; D gene: .; CDR3 DNA: TGTGCCAGCAGTTTTCTGGGGGGAGGTGAGACCCAGTACTTC; CDR3 protein: CASSFLGGGETQYF
J gene: TRBJ1-5; clone size: few; V gene: TRBV7-2; D gene: .; CDR3 DNA: TGTGCCAGCAGCTTAGACTGGGGGTACAATCAGCCCCAGCATTTT; CDR3 protein: CASSLDWGYNQPQHF
J gene: TRBJ1-1; clone size: few; V gene: TRBV7-9; D gene: .; CDR3 DNA: TGTGCCAGCAGCCTTGATGGCGGGGAAGCTTTCTTT; CDR3 protein: CASSLDGGEAFF
J gene: TRBJ2-3; clone size: few; V gene: TRBV19; D gene: TRBD1; CDR3 DNA: TGTGCCAGTACTTACAGGGGGATAGGGACAGATACGCAGTATTTT; CDR3 protein: CASTYRGIGTDTQYF
J gene: TRBJ2-5; clone size: .; V gene: TRBV7-9; D gene: .; CDR3 DNA: TGTGCCAGCAGCCTACAGGGTTTTGAAGAGACCCAGTACTTC; CDR3 protein: CASSLQGFEETQYF
J gene: TRBJ2-7; clone size: .; V gene: TRBV7-8; D gene: TRBD1; CDR3 DNA: TGTGCCAGCAGCTTTCCCGAACAGGGGCATCCCTACGAGCAGTACTTC; CDR3 protein: CASSFPEQGHPYEQYF
J gene: TRBJ2-1; clone size: many; V gene: TRBV7-3; D gene: TRBD2; CDR3 DNA: TGTGCCAGCAGCCCAGCGGGGGGTAACTACAATGAGCAGTTCTTC; CDR3 protein: CASSPAGGNYNEQFF
J gene: TRBJ2-2; clone size: .; V gene: TRBV20-1; D gene: TRBD1; CDR3 DNA: TGCAGCGTCCCCATGACAGGGGCTGGGGGGGAGCTGTTTTTT; CDR3 protein: CSVPMTGAGGELFF
J gene: TRBJ2-3; clone size: .; V gene: TRBV29-1; D gene: .; CDR3 DNA: TGCAGCGTTGAGGTGCGGACAGATACGCAGTATTTT; CDR3 protein: CSVEVRTDTQYF
J gene: TRBJ2-3; clone size: .; V gene: TRBV7-6; D gene: TRBD2; CDR3 DNA: TGTGCCAGCAGCGCAACGGGGGGGAGCACAGATACGCAGTATTTT; CDR3 protein: CASSATGGSTDTQYF
J gene: TRBJ2-1; clone size: .; V gene: TRBV6-6; D gene: .; CDR3 DNA: TGTGCCAGCAGTTACGGCCCGGGCGGTGGTGAGCAGTTCTTC; CDR3 protein: CASSYGPGGGEQFF
J gene: TRBJ2-3; clone size: .; V gene: TRBV12-3/TRBV12-4; D gene: .; CDR3 DNA: TGTGCCAGCAGTCCCCGAGATAGACAGGCGAGGGTCACAGATACGCAGTATTTT; CDR3 protein: CASSPRDRQARVTDTQYF
J gene: TRBJ1-4; clone size: .; V gene: TRBV4-1; D gene: TRBD1; CDR3 DNA: TGCGCCAGCAGCCAAGATTTAGACAGGGGTGACGAAAAACTGTTTTTT; CDR3 protein: CASSQDLDRGDEKLFF